The rows below give T cell receptor beta chains drawn from one sample of a study of shared clonotypes between healthy human individuals. Produced via immunoSEQ multiplex PCR; TCRdb's table is partial and in-frame only. The sample shows some 2.1 million clones, over 85% of them seen only once. Sequencing was performed on naive CD8+ T cells sorted from blood. These receptor sequences come from a man aged 18-30 years in good health. Both conserved end residues are part of each CDR3. Each record gives: CDR3 DNA, CDR3 protein, V gene, J gene, D gene, clone size. D genes are given only for firm matches. Clone size is stated in some rows and not others, as once, few, many or a class when expanded.

DNA: TGCGCCAGCAGCCAAGACCTACAGGGGGAAAATGAAAAACTGTTTTTT
CDR3: CASSQDLQGENEKLFF
V: TRBV4-3
J: TRBJ1-4
D: TRBD1
size: -

DNA: TGTGCCAGCAGCCCAAGCGGGGTCTACGAGCAGTACTTC
CDR3: CASSPSGVYEQYF
V: TRBV7-2
J: TRBJ2-7
D: TRBD2
size: -

DNA: TGTGCCAGCAGCCCCCCGGACAGGGCGGGCTACACCTTC
CDR3: CASSPPDRAGYTF
V: TRBV7-9
J: TRBJ1-2
D: TRBD1
size: -

DNA: TGTGCCAGCAGCTCGGGGGCTTCGTCAACCTTC
CDR3: CASSSGASSTF
V: TRBV5-4
J: TRBJ1-2
D: -
size: -

DNA: TGCGCCAGCACCCGAACAGGGAGTGTCACTGAAGCTTTCTTT
CDR3: CASTRTGSVTEAFF
V: TRBV5-1
J: TRBJ1-1
D: -
size: -

DNA: TGTGCCAGCAGCGCGTCGACAGGGGGGTATGGCTACACCTTC
CDR3: CASSASTGGYGYTF
V: TRBV21-1
J: TRBJ1-2
D: -
size: -

DNA: TGTGCCAGCAGCGTAGCCAGCGGGAGTACCTACGAGCAGTACTTC
CDR3: CASSVASGSTYEQYF
V: TRBV9
J: TRBJ2-7
D: TRBD2
size: -

DNA: TGTGCCAGCAGCTTAGGCCCGGGCTCCTACGAGCAGTACTTC
CDR3: CASSLGPGSYEQYF
V: TRBV7-2
J: TRBJ2-7
D: -
size: -

DNA: TGTGCCAGCAGTTTATTGGGGAATCAGCCCCAGCATTTT
CDR3: CASSLLGNQPQHF
V: TRBV27
J: TRBJ1-5
D: -
size: -

DNA: TGCGCCAGCAGCCCTGACCTAGCGTTAGAGCAGTACTTC
CDR3: CASSPDLALEQYF
V: TRBV4-3
J: TRBJ2-7
D: -
size: -

DNA: TGTGCCAGCAGTTACGCGACAGGGGCAGGAGAGACCCAGTACTTC
CDR3: CASSYATGAGETQYF
V: TRBV6-5
J: TRBJ2-5
D: TRBD1
size: -

DNA: TGCGCCAGCAGCCCGGACACAAGCACAGATACGCAGTATTTT
CDR3: CASSPDTSTDTQYF
V: TRBV5-1
J: TRBJ2-3
D: -
size: -

DNA: TGTGCCAGCAGCCCCGGACGGCTTGAAGCTTTCTTT
CDR3: CASSPGRLEAFF
V: TRBV5-6
J: TRBJ1-1
D: -
size: -

DNA: TGTGCCAGCAGCCGACAGGGTCCGGACAATGAGCAGTTCTTC
CDR3: CASSRQGPDNEQFF
V: TRBV7-9
J: TRBJ2-1
D: TRBD1
size: -

DNA: TGCGCCACCGCATTGGTAGGAACAATCAATGAGCAGTTCTTC
CDR3: CATALVGTINEQFF
V: TRBV4-1
J: TRBJ2-1
D: -
size: -

DNA: TGTGCCAGCAGTTTAACAGGGGTGGGCAAAAACATTCAGTACTTC
CDR3: CASSLTGVGKNIQYF
V: TRBV28
J: TRBJ2-4
D: TRBD1
size: once

DNA: TGTGCCAGCAGCGAATATGTTTCGGTACAAGAGACCCAGTACTTC
CDR3: CASSEYVSVQETQYF
V: TRBV7-9
J: TRBJ2-5
D: -
size: -

DNA: TGTGCCAGCAGCCCTGGAACGGGGGGCGGCACAGATACGCAGTATTTT
CDR3: CASSPGTGGGTDTQYF
V: TRBV7-6
J: TRBJ2-3
D: -
size: once

DNA: TGTGCCAGCAGTCCTCAAGGTAGCCTAACCTACAATGAGCAGTTCTTC
CDR3: CASSPQGSLTYNEQFF
V: TRBV27
J: TRBJ2-1
D: -
size: once

DNA: TGCAGCGTTGAATGGGCGGACAGGGCCTACGAGCAGTACTTC
CDR3: CSVEWADRAYEQYF
V: TRBV29-1
J: TRBJ2-7
D: TRBD1
size: -

DNA: TGTGCCAGCAGTGTCCACAGGGGGTCTGGAAACACCATATATTTT
CDR3: CASSVHRGSGNTIYF
V: TRBV27
J: TRBJ1-3
D: TRBD1
size: -

DNA: TGTGCCAGCAGCGTAAGCGTTTATGGCTACACCTTC
CDR3: CASSVSVYGYTF
V: TRBV9
J: TRBJ1-2
D: -
size: few

DNA: TGTGCCAGCAGTCCCCAGGCCTCTGGGGCCAACGTCCTGACTTTC
CDR3: CASSPQASGANVLTF
V: TRBV6-5
J: TRBJ2-6
D: -
size: -

DNA: TGTGCCAGCAGCCAAGATGACGGCTCTAATGAAAAACTGTTTTTT
CDR3: CASSQDDGSNEKLFF
V: TRBV4-2
J: TRBJ1-4
D: -
size: -

DNA: TGCAGCGTCTACGGGAGACTCGCCGGGGAGCTGTTTTTT
CDR3: CSVYGRLAGELFF
V: TRBV29-1
J: TRBJ2-2
D: -
size: once

DNA: TGTGCCAGCAGTCCTACAGGGGTCTATGGCTACACCTTC
CDR3: CASSPTGVYGYTF
V: TRBV27
J: TRBJ1-2
D: TRBD1
size: once

DNA: TGTGCCAGCAGCCTAGCGGGCTATGGCACTGAAGCTTTCTTT
CDR3: CASSLAGYGTEAFF
V: TRBV7-9
J: TRBJ1-1
D: -
size: -

DNA: TGCGCCAGCAGCCCCGGACTAGCGGGAGACTACGAGCAGTACTTC
CDR3: CASSPGLAGDYEQYF
V: TRBV4-1
J: TRBJ2-7
D: TRBD2
size: -

DNA: TGTGCCAGCAGCTTAGGCGGGCTCGAGCAGTACTTC
CDR3: CASSLGGLEQYF
V: TRBV11-2
J: TRBJ2-7
D: -
size: -

DNA: TGTGCCAGCAGCTTAAGCGGGACCCCCTTCCGGAATGAGCAGTTCTTC
CDR3: CASSLSGTPFRNEQFF
V: TRBV7-8
J: TRBJ2-1
D: TRBD2
size: -

DNA: TGTGCCAGTAGTGCGGGACAGGGGGCGAACGAGCAGTACTTC
CDR3: CASSAGQGANEQYF
V: TRBV19
J: TRBJ2-7
D: TRBD1
size: -

DNA: TGTGCTAGCAGCGGCGCCGGGTCGAACACCGGGGAGCTGTTTTTT
CDR3: CASSGAGSNTGELFF
V: TRBV7-7
J: TRBJ2-2
D: -
size: -

DNA: TGTGCCAGCAGCCCGACACCCAACTATGGCTACACCTTC
CDR3: CASSPTPNYGYTF
V: TRBV6-1
J: TRBJ1-2
D: -
size: -

DNA: TGTGCCAGCAGACTGGGACAGGGAAATGAAAAACTGTTTTTT
CDR3: CASRLGQGNEKLFF
V: TRBV7-9
J: TRBJ1-4
D: TRBD1
size: -

DNA: TGTGCCAGCAGCTTTGGGACAGGGGATGAAAAACTGTTTTTT
CDR3: CASSFGTGDEKLFF
V: TRBV5-6
J: TRBJ1-4
D: TRBD1
size: -

DNA: TGTGCCAGCAGCTGGGGGGGCGGGGAGCTGTTTTTT
CDR3: CASSWGGGELFF
V: TRBV25-1
J: TRBJ2-2
D: TRBD2
size: -

DNA: TGTGCCAGCAGTCAAGTGGGAACAGGGTTATACGAGCAGTACTTC
CDR3: CASSQVGTGLYEQYF
V: TRBV11-2
J: TRBJ2-7
D: -
size: once

DNA: TGTGCCAGCAGCTTAGAGCAGGGCCCGGCCCTTGAGCAGTACTTC
CDR3: CASSLEQGPALEQYF
V: TRBV13
J: TRBJ2-7
D: -
size: -

DNA: TGCGCCAGCAGCCAAGAAAGAACAGGAAGCTCCTACGAGCAGTACTTC
CDR3: CASSQERTGSSYEQYF
V: TRBV4-3
J: TRBJ2-7
D: -
size: -

DNA: TGTGCCAGCACCGCGAGCGGACAGGGAGTGGACGAGCAGTACTTC
CDR3: CASTASGQGVDEQYF
V: TRBV28
J: TRBJ2-7
D: TRBD1
size: -

DNA: TGTGCCAGCAGTGACGCAGGGGAGGTATCTGAAGCTTTCTTT
CDR3: CASSDAGEVSEAFF
V: TRBV2
J: TRBJ1-1
D: -
size: -

DNA: TGTGCCAGCAGCTTGCTAGCGGGGGTCGAGCAGTACTTC
CDR3: CASSLLAGVEQYF
V: TRBV13
J: TRBJ2-7
D: TRBD2
size: once

DNA: TGTGCCAGCATCAATAGTGGGACAGGGGTCCCTGAAGCTTTCTTT
CDR3: CASINSGTGVPEAFF
V: TRBV7-9
J: TRBJ1-1
D: TRBD1
size: -

DNA: TGTGCCAGCAGCGGGGGGAACGCCTTAGCCAAAAACATTCAGTACTTC
CDR3: CASSGGNALAKNIQYF
V: TRBV7-2
J: TRBJ2-4
D: -
size: -

DNA: TGCGCCAGCAGCCAAGAATCCGGACAGAAGAGCTCCTACGAGCAGTACTTC
CDR3: CASSQESGQKSSYEQYF
V: TRBV4-1
J: TRBJ2-7
D: -
size: -

DNA: TGCGCCAGCAGCCAACAGCAGGGGGCCTATAATTCACCCCTCCACTTT
CDR3: CASSQQQGAYNSPLHF
V: TRBV4-1
J: TRBJ1-6
D: TRBD1
size: -

DNA: TGCGCCAGCAGTCCCCCGGGGACCTACGAGCAGTACTTC
CDR3: CASSPPGTYEQYF
V: TRBV10-2
J: TRBJ2-7
D: -
size: -

DNA: TGTGCCAGCAGCCTAGTGGGGTCTGGGGCCAACGTCCTGACTTTC
CDR3: CASSLVGSGANVLTF
V: TRBV9
J: TRBJ2-6
D: -
size: -

DNA: TGTGCCAGCAGCCATATTCTTCAGGGCCTACCTAATGAAAAACTGTTTTTT
CDR3: CASSHILQGLPNEKLFF
V: TRBV7-9
J: TRBJ1-4
D: -
size: -

DNA: TGTGCCAGCAGTCCACGGGACAGGCCCTACGAGCAGTACTTC
CDR3: CASSPRDRPYEQYF
V: TRBV27
J: TRBJ2-7
D: TRBD1
size: -